A single sample gave rise to the 5 T cell receptor beta chains below, sequenced in a study of CD8 T cells in ankylosing spondylitis. Points from the study as a whole: There was a TCR beta motif, made of fewer than 10 highly homologous variants, that appeared characteristic of ankylosing spondylitis blood.

TCRdb reanalysed the 5' RACE reads using MiXCR and keeps one entry per CDR3 protein. Among some 400,000 distinct CDR3 sequences listed, 20% to 25% were seen once. Antigen specificity for these receptors is unknown. Specimen: blood, either unsorted or a sorted T cell fraction (not recorded which). The receptor set was obtained from a male donor with ankylosing spondylitis.

The rearrangement joins TRBV5-1 to TRBJ2-3; D might be TRBD1 or TRBD2, each matching 5 bases. Trimming removed 0 bases from V and 2 bases from J, with 13 bases in between. The germline gives CDR1 SGHRS, CDR2 YFSETQ. The CDR3 is made up of 16 amino acids. CDR3 nucleotide sequence: TGCGCCAGCAGCTTGGAGGGACGCAGACACACAGATACGCAGTATTTT. It translates to CASSLEGRRHTDTQYF.

This clonotype appeared a few times. This chain connects TRBV14 to TRBJ1-6; no definite D call. Deletions cut 0 bases from V and 7 bases from J, with 7 bases between. In germline, CDR1 is SGHDN, CDR2 FVKESK. This CDR3 is built from 14 residues. The CDR3 loop is CASSQETENSPLHF. The DNA of the CDR3 is TGTGCCAGCAGCCAAGAGACGGAAAATTCACCCCTCCACTTT.

The V call is TRBV5-1, the J call TRBJ2-7; 7 nucleotides agree with TRBD1. CDR1 and CDR2 (germline): SGHRS, YFSETQ. The CDR3 has 15 residues. The V gene end was trimmed by 1 base and the J gene end by 3 bases; junction bases not matched to a gene: 7. CDR3 bases: TGCGCCAGCAGCTTGTCAGGGGGATCTGTCTACGAGCAGTACTTC. Its translation: CASSLSGGSVYEQYF.

This clonotype has only a few counts. The chain employs TRBV5-1 and TRBJ1-1; D may be TRBD1 (6 bases). The CDR3 covers 18 residues. V lost 4 bases and J 0 bases, leaving 22 bases between the germline ends. Germline loops: CDR1 SGHRS, CDR2 YFSETQ. The CDR3 sequence is CASSGFPGAPLMNTEAFF. CDR3 nucleotides: TGCGCCAGCAGCGGGTTTCCAGGGGCGCCTTTAATGAACACTGAAGCTTTCTTT.

The J gene is TRBJ2-6, the V gene TRBV9; D is unresolved. Germline CDR1 and CDR2: SGDLS and YYNGEE. CDR3 size: 16 residues. Trimming took off 4 bases at V and 7 bases at J, with 18 bases between the two ends. The CDR3 nucleotides are TGTGCCAGCAGCATTCTGCACCCTGTTCGAGCCAACGTCCTGACTTTC. It yields the protein CASSILHPVRANVLTF.